What follows are 15 T cell receptor beta chains derived from one specimen sequenced in a study of shared clonotypes between healthy human individuals. Data came from immunoSEQ multiplex PCR; TCRdb stores just in-frame clones and leaves some out. The table records over a million clones, around 98% of them present only once. Sequenced material: naive CD4+ T cells sorted from blood. Subset specified: CD45RA+ positively selected. These receptors came from a man aged 25 to 40 in good health.

This clone was observed a single time. V usage is TRBV5-1 and J usage is TRBJ2-3, with D perhaps matching TRBD2 (5 bases). V shed 3 bases and J shed 2 bases, with 10 bases lying between them. The CDR3 spans 14 residues. The germline V gene has CDR1 SGHRS and CDR2 YFSETQ. CDR3 sequence reads: CASSSDSFTDTQYF. The CDR3 DNA follows: TGCGCCAGCAGCTCGGACTCGTTCACAGATACGCAGTATTTT.

The V call is TRBV6-5, the J call TRBJ2-7; TRBD1 is a possible D gene (6 bases). V was clipped by 6 bases and J by 5 bases, with 11 bases between them. The CDR3 has 12 amino acids. The germline V gene has CDR1 MNHEY and CDR2 SVGAGI. CDR3 DNA sequence: TGTGCCAGCAGGGACAGTAGAAACGAGCAGTACTTC. This sequence encodes CASRDSRNEQYF.

This chain links TRBV10-1 with TRBJ2-7; D gene ambiguous. V lost 0 bases and J 6 bases, leaving 9 bases between the germline ends. Germline values: CDR1 WNHNN, CDR2 SYGVQD (reference sequence). The CDR3 spans 13 residues. The CDR3 DNA sequence: TGCGCCAGCAGTGAGTCGGTGGGTTTCGAGCAGTACTTC. Its protein product is CASSESVGFEQYF.

The V and J genes are TRBV11-3 and TRBJ2-1; 11 positions match TRBD2. Germline loops: CDR1 SGHNT, CDR2 YENEEA. Trimming cost V 3 bases and J 6 bases; bases outside gene matches: 10. CDR3 length: 17 residues. This CDR3 reads CASSFRNLAGGPNEQFF. In DNA, the CDR3 is TGTGCCAGCAGCTTTAGGAATCTAGCGGGAGGCCCCAATGAGCAGTTCTTC.

Points on this clone: The same CDR3 also results from other DNA sequences found in this sample. This chain uses TRBV6-5 with TRBJ1-5, with D uncertain. CDR3 length: 13 residues. Germline CDR1 is MNHEY and CDR2 is SVGAGI. The V end lost 2 bases, the J end lost 6 bases, and 8 bases lay between the germline ends. The CDR3 nucleotides read TGTGCCAGCAGTTACCGGGGTGGTCAGCCCCAGCATTTT. Translating it yields CASSYRGGQPQHF.

The chain combines TRBV7-6 with TRBJ2-5, with D hard to call. The DNA matches TRBJ2-7 better at its end, which makes the J call doubtful. There are 15 residues in the CDR3. The V gene's germline CDR1 is SGHVS and CDR2 FNYEAQ. CDR3 in DNA: TGTGCCAGCAGCTTAGAGACCGAGCCCACCTACGAGCAGTACTTC. Its protein is CASSLETEPTYEQYF.

This chain links TRBV5-1 with TRBJ1-1; maybe TRBD1 (6 bases). The CDR3 has 15 residues. Trimming took off 1 base at V and 0 bases at J, with 10 bases between the two ends. Looked up from germline, CDR1 is SGHRS and CDR2 is YFSETQ. The CDR3 here is CASSLKGGLNTEAFF. For the CDR3, the DNA is TGCGCCAGCAGCTTGAAAGGGGGTTTGAACACTGAAGCTTTCTTT.

In its sample, this clone was seen once. The V call is TRBV18, the J call TRBJ2-7; 8 nucleotides align to TRBD1. CDR3 length: 15 amino acids. Trimming took 1 base from V and 2 from J; bases not matched to a gene: 4. Germline assignment: CDR1 KGHSH and CDR2 LQKENI. The CDR3 loop reads CASSPLPGQAYEQYF. CDR3 DNA sequence: TGTGCCAGCTCACCACTCCCGGGACAGGCCTACGAGCAGTACTTC.

The chain uses TRBV29-1 and TRBJ1-2; D is possibly TRBD1 (5 bases). Per germline, CDR1 SQVTM and CDR2 ANQGSEA. V was trimmed by 1 base and J by 2 bases, leaving 17 bases between them. The CDR3 is made up of 16 amino acids. CDR3 DNA: TGCAGCGTTGAAGGAGCCGGGACCACTGAAAACTATGGCTACACCTTC. Its translation: CSVEGAGTTENYGYTF.

This chain joins TRBV5-4 and TRBJ1-1, with a tentative D call TRBD1 (5 bases). V was clipped by 1 base and J by 1 base, with 11 bases between them. Germline V gene lookup returns CDR1 SGHNT and CDR2 YYREEE (reference sequence). The CDR3 runs to 15 residues. As DNA, the CDR3 is TGTGCCAGCAGCTTGAGGAGGGGCGAGAACACTGAAGCTTTCTTT. It specifies CASSLRRGENTEAFF.

CDR3 nucleotides: TGTGCCAGCTCACCTCGAGTAGGAACGGATTATGGCTACACCTTC. Its protein is CASSPRVGTDYGYTF. The chain recombines TRBV18 with TRBJ1-2; D is uncertain. The CDR3 consists of 15 residues. Germline V gene lookup returns CDR1 KGHSH and CDR2 LQKENI. V was pared by 3 bases and J by 5 bases, with 16 bases between.

In DNA form, the CDR3 reads TGCGCCAGCAGCTTAGTGTGGGCGGGGACCACTGAAGCTTTCTTT. Residues: CASSLVWAGTTEAFF. The chain is built from TRBV5-1 and TRBJ1-1; D may be TRBD1 (5 bases). The CDR3 is 15 residues long. Germline assignment: CDR1 SGHRS and CDR2 YFSETQ. V was shortened by 2 bases and J by 4 bases, with 15 bases between the two germline ends.

A single count supports this clone. The chain recombines TRBV29-1 with TRBJ2-3, with D possibly being TRBD2 (6 bases). The V end was cut by 4 bases, the J end by 0 bases, with 11 bases between. CDR1 SQVTM and CDR2 ANQGSEA come from the germline V gene. The CDR3 loop spans 14 amino acids. The DNA for the CDR3 is TGCAGCGTTGTGGGGGGATCTAGCACAGATACGCAGTATTTT. Encoded protein: CSVVGGSSTDTQYF.

The J gene is TRBJ2-1, the V gene TRBV18, with D perhaps TRBD2 (6 bases). Trimming removed 4 bases from V and 0 bases from J, with 13 bases in between. From germline, CDR1 is KGHSH and CDR2 LQKENI. The length of the CDR3 is 16 residues. The DNA for the CDR3 is TGTGCCAGCTCACAGCGGGCCCAAAGCTCCTACAATGAGCAGTTCTTC. Protein sequence: CASSQRAQSSYNEQFF. Complete variable domain (other parts from reference TRBV18 and TRBJ2-1): NAGVMQNPRHLVRRRGQEARLRCSPMKGHSHVYWYRQLPEEGLKFMVYLQKENIIDESGMPKERFSAEFPKEGPSILRIQQVVRGDSAAYFCASSQRAQSSYNEQFFGPGTRLTVL.

The rearrangement joins TRBV5-4 to TRBJ2-2; no clear D. Germline CDR1 is SGHNT and CDR2 is YYREEE (reference sequence). Between the trimmed V and J ends, which lost 1 base and 5 bases, there was a span of 6 bases. The CDR3 totals 13 residues. CDR3 protein: CASSLWVTGELFF. DNA of the CDR3: TGTGCCAGCAGCTTGTGGGTTACCGGGGAGCTGTTTTTT.